The 22 T cell receptor beta chains below all came from one sample that was sequenced in a study of shared clonotypes between healthy human individuals. TCRdb's table, derived via immunoSEQ multiplex PCR, lists solely in-frame clones and lacks some. The table has 400,000 to 500,000 clones, 76% seen once; the top ten hold 10% to 15%. Sequenced input: PBMCs. The source of these receptors is a woman aged 40 to 55 in good health. Some clones in this sample may be carry-over from other donors' samples.

CDR3 protein: CASSLGGKVQETQYF. CDR3 in DNA: TGTGCCAGCAGCTTGGGCGGGAAGGTGCAAGAGACCCAGTACTTC. The chain joins TRBV7-3 to TRBJ2-5; possibly TRBD2 for D (6 bases). Trimming removed 3 bases at V and 2 bases at J, with 13 bases between. Germline V CDR1 and CDR2: SGHTA, FQGTGA. The CDR3 spans 15 residues.

There are a few counts of this clone. CDR3 region: CAISESNGGRDGYTF. DNA of the CDR3: TGTGCCATCAGTGAGTCGAATGGGGGCCGGGATGGCTACACCTTC. The chain links TRBV10-3 to TRBJ1-2, with a possible D match to TRBD1 (6 bases). CDR1 ENHRY and CDR2 SYGVKD come from the germline V gene. This CDR3 region has 15 residues. V was trimmed by 0 bases and J by 6 bases, leaving 14 bases between them.

This clone came up a few times. The chain has TRBV11-2 and TRBJ2-3, with 8 bases that match TRBD2. The CDR3 runs 15 residues. The J segment lost 3 bases and the V segment lost 2 bases, leaving 4 bases of the junction unmatched. CDR1 SGHAT and CDR2 FQNNGV come from the germline V gene. The CDR3 spells CASSLTGTRTDTQYF. CDR3 sequence (DNA): TGTGCCAGCAGCTTAACTGGGACTAGAACAGATACGCAGTATTTT.

V is TRBV18 and J is TRBJ1-1; a possible D gene is TRBD1 (6 bases). The CDR3 contains 14 residues. The V gene's germline CDR1 is KGHSH and CDR2 LQKENI. V was cut by 3 bases and J by 6 bases, with 14 bases left in between. The CDR3 loop reads CASSPAGESAEAFF. The CDR3 DNA sequence: TGTGCCAGCTCACCCGCAGGGGAATCGGCTGAAGCTTTCTTT.

The V gene is TRBV19, the J gene TRBJ1-1; TRBD1 aligns across 7 bases. The V segment lost 9 bases and the J segment 2 bases; nucleotides outside the gene matches: 6. Germline V CDR1 and CDR2: LNHDA, SQIVND (reference sequence). The CDR3 runs 13 residues. The CDR3 sequence is CASARQGNTEAFF. In nucleotides, the CDR3 is TGTGCCAGCGCCAGACAGGGAAACACTGAAGCTTTCTTT.

The chain links TRBV7-9 to TRBJ2-7; tentatively, D is TRBD1 or TRBD2 (7 bases each). Germline lookup yields CDR1 SEHNR and CDR2 FQNEAQ (reference sequence). The CDR3 runs to 16 residues. V was shortened by 5 bases and J by 3 bases, with 20 bases between the two germline ends. In nucleotides, the CDR3 is TGTGCCAGCAGCCCAACTACAGGGAGGGGGCTCTACGAGCAGTACTTC. This translates into CASSPTTGRGLYEQYF. Filled out from reference TRBV7-9 and TRBJ2-7, the complete variable domain reads DTGVSQNPRHKITKRGQNVTFRCDPISEHNRLYWYRQTLGQGPEFLTYFQNEAQLEKSRLLSDRFSAERPKGSFSTLEIQRTEQGDSAMYLCASSPTTGRGLYEQYFGPGTRLTVT.

V is TRBV30 and J is TRBJ1-2; TRBD1 agrees at 7 bases. The V gene's germline CDR1 is GTSNPN and CDR2 SVGIG (reference sequence). Trimming at V came to 6 bases and at J to 4 bases, leaving 11 bases not matched to a gene. This CDR3 region has 14 residues. This CDR3 is CACKTGQGSYGYTF. The CDR3 nucleotides are TGTGCCTGTAAGACAGGGCAGGGATCCTATGGCTACACCTTC.

This chain uses TRBV6-5 with TRBJ2-7; D might be TRBD1 or TRBD2, each matching 5 bases. Trimming took off 2 bases at V and 3 bases at J, with 17 bases between the two ends. The CDR3 is 16 amino acids. CDR1 and CDR2 from the germline V gene are MNHEY and SVGAGI. DNA of the CDR3: TGTGCCAGCAGTTACCTCCAAGGGGACCCGGTCTACGAGCAGTACTTC. Translating it yields CASSYLQGDPVYEQYF.

As to this clone: The same CDR3 also results from other DNA sequences found in this sample. This chain links TRBV29-1 with TRBJ2-3, with 8 bases lining up with TRBD1. Trimming took 6 bases from V and 2 from J; bases not matched to a gene: 4. The CDR3 is 13 residues long. CDR1 and CDR2 (germline): SQVTM, ANQGSEA. DNA of the CDR3: TGCAGCGTCGGACAGGGCATCACAGATACGCAGTATTTT. Translating gives CSVGQGITDTQYF.

The chain is built from TRBV5-1 and TRBJ1-1; maybe TRBD1 (5 bases). The CDR3 sequence is 13 residues long. The germline V gene has CDR1 SGHRS and CDR2 YFSETQ. V lost 0 bases to trimming and J lost 7 bases, with 10 bases between them. CDR3 amino acids: CASSLGGESEAFF. DNA of the CDR3: TGCGCCAGCAGCTTGGGAGGGGAGAGTGAAGCTTTCTTT.

The V gene is TRBV19, the J gene TRBJ1-1; D uncertain. CDR1 is LNHDA and CDR2 is SQIVND in the germline V gene (reference sequence). This CDR3 spans 15 amino acids. V was clipped by 3 bases and J by 1 base, with 12 bases between them. CDR3 in DNA: TGTGCCAGTAGTATTAGTCGCGCGGGGAACACTGAAGCTTTCTTT. Amino acid sequence: CASSISRAGNTEAFF.

This clone was seen only a few times. This chain links TRBV15 with TRBJ1-1; D is unclear. The CDR3 totals 13 residues. Germline CDR1 reads LNHNV; CDR2 reads YYDKDF (reference sequence). V dropped 3 bases and J dropped 1 base, with 6 bases sitting between them. DNA of the CDR3: TGTGCCACCAGCAGGGCGCCGAACACTGAAGCTTTCTTT. This encodes CATSRAPNTEAFF.

This clone was recorded once. The rearrangement links TRBV13 to TRBJ2-5; 11 positions agree with TRBD2. The J segment lost 5 bases and the V segment lost 3 bases, leaving 8 bases of the junction unmatched. The germline gives CDR1 PRHDT, CDR2 FYEKMQ (reference sequence). The CDR3 is 16 amino acids. The CDR3 loop is CASSFYSGRARETQYF. The DNA for the CDR3 is TGTGCCAGCAGCTTCTATAGCGGGAGGGCCCGGGAGACCCAGTACTTC.

The rearrangement joins TRBV9 to TRBJ1-3; TRBD1 agrees at 8 bases. This CDR3 has 16 amino acids. The germline CDR1 and CDR2 sequences are SGDLS and YYNGEE. The ends lost 6 bases at V and 0 bases at J; junction bases unmatched: 8. Here the CDR3 reads CASTKGQAFSGNTIYF. CDR3 in DNA: TGTGCCAGCACCAAGGGACAGGCGTTCTCTGGAAACACCATATATTTT.

The chain recombines TRBV7-2 with TRBJ2-5, with 7 bases identical to TRBD1. Germline lookup yields CDR1 SGHTA and CDR2 FQGNSA. The CDR3 consists of 13 residues. V dropped 5 bases and J dropped 9; count of bases not matched to a gene: 9. This CDR3 is CASSLTLTGAQYF. CDR3 nucleotide sequence: TGTGCCAGCAGCCTCACACTTACAGGGGCCCAGTACTTC.

The chain recombines TRBV6-5 with TRBJ2-2; D not resolved. V lost 2 bases and J lost 2, with 6 bases in between. The germline V gene encodes CDR1 MNHEY and CDR2 SVGAGI. The CDR3 has 14 amino acids. CDR3 loop: CASSYRQNTGELFF. The CDR3 DNA reads as TGTGCCAGCAGTTACCGACAAAACACCGGGGAGCTGTTTTTT.

The chain uses TRBV18 and TRBJ1-1; the D is unclear. The CDR3 spans 12 residues. V dropped 7 bases and J dropped 1 base, with 7 bases sitting between them. Germline loops: CDR1 KGHSH, CDR2 LQKENI. CDR3 protein: CASLTRNTEAFF. The CDR3 DNA reads TGTGCCAGCTTGACACGGAACACTGAAGCTTTCTTT.

This clone occurred a few times. V is TRBV4-1 and J is TRBJ1-1; no clear D. The CDR3 covers 17 residues. The germline V and J ends were trimmed by 4 bases and 1 base, with 19 bases remaining between them. Germline loops: CDR1 MGHRA, CDR2 YSYEKL. The CDR3 region is CASSPVGRVPGNTEAFF. The DNA of the CDR3 is TGCGCCAGCAGCCCGGTCGGGCGGGTTCCTGGGAACACTGAAGCTTTCTTT.

The rearrangement joins TRBV7-2 to TRBJ2-3; D may be TRBD2 (5 bases). Germline V CDR1 and CDR2: SGHTA, FQGNSA. The CDR3 totals 15 residues. Trimming stripped 2 bases from V and 6 bases from J, with 15 bases between. The CDR3 DNA sequence: TGTGCCAGCAGCTTAATGGCTAGTGAGGGTGATACGCAGTATTTT. Encoded protein: CASSLMASEGDTQYF.

The chain recombines TRBV4-1 with TRBJ2-7; D not certain. The V gene lost 4 bases and the J gene lost 2 bases, with 15 bases spanning the gap. The CDR3 covers 15 residues. Germline V lookup: CDR1 MGHRA, CDR2 YSYEKL. CDR3 residues: CASSPLIGQAYEQYF. The CDR3 nucleotides read TGCGCCAGCAGCCCTTTAATCGGGCAGGCCTACGAGCAGTACTTC.

The chain has TRBV2 and TRBJ1-5; D unclear. Germline CDR1 is SNHLY and CDR2 is FYNNEI. The CDR3 sequence is 18 residues long. The germline V and J ends were trimmed by 6 bases and 0 bases, with 21 bases remaining between them. Written as DNA, the CDR3 is TGTGCCAGCAGGCTAGGACTGACCACCGCATATAGCAATCAGCCCCAGCATTTT. This codes for CASRLGLTTAYSNQPQHF.

J is TRBJ2-1 and V is TRBV27, with 10 bases that match TRBD1. V lost 4 bases to trimming and J lost 14 bases; unmatched junction nucleotides: 14. This CDR3 is 15 amino acids long. The germline CDR1 and CDR2 sequences are MNHEY and SMNVEV (reference sequence). The CDR3 DNA reads as TGTGCCAGCAGTTCGGGACAGGGGTCCCAGGGCTACGAGTTCTTC. Amino acids: CASSSGQGSQGYEFF.